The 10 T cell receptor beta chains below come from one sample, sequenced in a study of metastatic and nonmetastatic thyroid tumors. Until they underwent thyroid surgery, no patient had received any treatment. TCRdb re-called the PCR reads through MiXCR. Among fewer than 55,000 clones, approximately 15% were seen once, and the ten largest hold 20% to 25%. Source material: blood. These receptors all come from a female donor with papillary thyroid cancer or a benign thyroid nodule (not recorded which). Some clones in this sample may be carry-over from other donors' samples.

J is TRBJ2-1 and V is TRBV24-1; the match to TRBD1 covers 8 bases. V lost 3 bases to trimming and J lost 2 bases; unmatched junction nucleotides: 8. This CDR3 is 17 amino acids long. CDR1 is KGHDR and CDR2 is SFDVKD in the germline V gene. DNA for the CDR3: TGTGCCACCAGTGATATTAGGACAGGGCGACCCTACAATGAGCAGTTCTTC. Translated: CATSDIRTGRPYNEQFF.

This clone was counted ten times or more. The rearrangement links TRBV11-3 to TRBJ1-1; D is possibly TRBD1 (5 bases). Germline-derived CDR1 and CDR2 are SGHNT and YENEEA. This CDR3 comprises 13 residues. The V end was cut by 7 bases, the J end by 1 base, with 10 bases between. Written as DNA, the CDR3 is TGTGCCAGCAAACTGACAGAGAACACTGAAGCTTTCTTT. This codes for CASKLTENTEAFF. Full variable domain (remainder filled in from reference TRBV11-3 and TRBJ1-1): EAGVVQSPRYKIIEKKQPVAFWCNPISGHNTLYWYLQNLGQGPELLIRYENEEAVDDSQLPKDRFSAERLKGVDSTLKIQPAELGDSAVYLCASKLTENTEAFFGQGTRLTVV.

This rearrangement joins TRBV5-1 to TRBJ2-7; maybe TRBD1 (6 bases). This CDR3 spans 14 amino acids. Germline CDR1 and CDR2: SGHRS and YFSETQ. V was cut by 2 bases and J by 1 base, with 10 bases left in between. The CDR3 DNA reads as TGCGCCAGCAGCTTAACAGGGCAGTCCTACGAGCAGTACTTC. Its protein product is CASSLTGQSYEQYF.

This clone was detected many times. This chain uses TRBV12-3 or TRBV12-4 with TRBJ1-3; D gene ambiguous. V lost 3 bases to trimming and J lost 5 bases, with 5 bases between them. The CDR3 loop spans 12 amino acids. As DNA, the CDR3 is TGTGCCAGCAGTTTTAGCAGAAACACCATATATTTT. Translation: CASSFSRNTIYF.

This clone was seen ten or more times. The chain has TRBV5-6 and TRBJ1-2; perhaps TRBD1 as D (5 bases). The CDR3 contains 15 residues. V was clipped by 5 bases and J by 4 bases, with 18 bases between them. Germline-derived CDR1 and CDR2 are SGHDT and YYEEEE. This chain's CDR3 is CASSPRAGRVYGYTF. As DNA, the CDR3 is TGTGCCAGCAGTCCCCGGGCAGGGAGGGTCTATGGCTACACCTTC.

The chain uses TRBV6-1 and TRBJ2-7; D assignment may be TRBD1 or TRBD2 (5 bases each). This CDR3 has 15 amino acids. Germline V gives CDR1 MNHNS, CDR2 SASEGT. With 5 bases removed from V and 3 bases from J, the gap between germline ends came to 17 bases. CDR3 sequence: CASSTGQRGDYEQYF. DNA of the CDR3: TGTGCCAGCAGTACCGGGCAGAGGGGTGACTACGAGCAGTACTTC.

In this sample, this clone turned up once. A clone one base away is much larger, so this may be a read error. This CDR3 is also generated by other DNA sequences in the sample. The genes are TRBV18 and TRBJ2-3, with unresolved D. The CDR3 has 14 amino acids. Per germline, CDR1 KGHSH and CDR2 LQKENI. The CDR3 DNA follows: TGCGCCAGCTCACCAAGGCAGGACGGAGATACGCAGTATTTT. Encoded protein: CASSPRQDGDTQYF.

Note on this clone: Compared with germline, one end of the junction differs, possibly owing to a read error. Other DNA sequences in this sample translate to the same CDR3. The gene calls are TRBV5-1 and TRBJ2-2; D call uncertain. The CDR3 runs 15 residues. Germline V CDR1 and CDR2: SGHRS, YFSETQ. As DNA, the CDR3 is TGCGCCAGCAGCTTGGAGGCTACCCGCACCGGTGAGCTGTTTTTT. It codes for CASSLEATRTGELFF.

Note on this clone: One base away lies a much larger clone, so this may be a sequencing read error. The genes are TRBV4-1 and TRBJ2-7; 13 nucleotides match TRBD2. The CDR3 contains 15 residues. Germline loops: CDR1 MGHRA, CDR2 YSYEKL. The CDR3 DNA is TGCGCCAGCAGCCACCCGGGACTAGCGGGATACGTGCAGTACTTC. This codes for CASSHPGLAGYVQYF.

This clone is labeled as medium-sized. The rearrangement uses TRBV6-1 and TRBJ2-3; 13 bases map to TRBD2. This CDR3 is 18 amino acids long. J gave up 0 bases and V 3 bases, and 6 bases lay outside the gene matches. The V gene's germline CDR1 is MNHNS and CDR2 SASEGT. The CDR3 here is CASSDYRLAGGSTDTQYF. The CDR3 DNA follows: TGTGCCAGCAGTGACTATCGACTAGCGGGGGGCAGCACAGATACGCAGTATTTT.